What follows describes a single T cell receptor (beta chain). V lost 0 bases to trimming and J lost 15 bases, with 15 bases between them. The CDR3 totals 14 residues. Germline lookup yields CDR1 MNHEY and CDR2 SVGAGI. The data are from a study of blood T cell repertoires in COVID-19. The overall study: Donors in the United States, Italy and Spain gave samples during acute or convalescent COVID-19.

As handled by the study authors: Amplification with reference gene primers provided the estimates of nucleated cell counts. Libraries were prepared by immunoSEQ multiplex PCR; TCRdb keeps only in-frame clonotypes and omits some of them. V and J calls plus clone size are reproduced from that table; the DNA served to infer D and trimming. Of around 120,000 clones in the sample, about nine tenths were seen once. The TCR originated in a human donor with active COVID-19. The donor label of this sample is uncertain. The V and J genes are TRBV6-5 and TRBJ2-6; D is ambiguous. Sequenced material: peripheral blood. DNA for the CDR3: TGTGCCAGCAGTTACTCGACTTCTGGCGGCGGCCTGACTTTC. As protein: CASSYSTSGGGLTF.